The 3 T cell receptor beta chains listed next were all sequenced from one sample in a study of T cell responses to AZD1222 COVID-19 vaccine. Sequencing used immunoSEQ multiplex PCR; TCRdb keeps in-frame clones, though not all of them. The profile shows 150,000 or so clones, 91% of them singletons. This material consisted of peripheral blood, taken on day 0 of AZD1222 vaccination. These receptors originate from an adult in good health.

Here the CDR3 reads CASAGGNEKLFF. The CDR3 region has the DNA TGTGCCAGCGCGGGGGGAAATGAAAAACTGTTTTTT. The chain couples TRBV13 to TRBJ1-4, with D possibly being TRBD1 (5 bases). Trimming shortened V by 8 bases and J by 5 bases, and 9 bases separated the two germline ends. CDR1 is PRHDT and CDR2 is FYEKMQ in the germline V gene (reference sequence). This CDR3 has 12 residues.

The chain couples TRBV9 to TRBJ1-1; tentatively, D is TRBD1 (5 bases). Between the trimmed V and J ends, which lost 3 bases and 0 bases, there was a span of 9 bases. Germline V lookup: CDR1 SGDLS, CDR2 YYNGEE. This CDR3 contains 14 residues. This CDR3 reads CASSAQVLNTEAFF. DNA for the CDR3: TGTGCCAGCAGCGCACAGGTCTTGAACACTGAAGCTTTCTTT. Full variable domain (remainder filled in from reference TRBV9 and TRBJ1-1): DSGVTQTPKHLITATGQRVTLRCSPRSGDLSVYWYQQSLDQGLQFLIQYYNGEERAKGNILERFSAQQFPDLHSELNLSSLELGDSALYFCASSAQVLNTEAFFGQGTRLTVV.

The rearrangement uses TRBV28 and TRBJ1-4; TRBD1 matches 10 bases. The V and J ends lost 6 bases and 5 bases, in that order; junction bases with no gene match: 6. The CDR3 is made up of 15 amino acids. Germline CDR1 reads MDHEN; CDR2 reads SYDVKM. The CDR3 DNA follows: TGTGCCAGCAGGCGGACAGGGGGTGGGAATGAAAAACTGTTTTTT. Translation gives CASRRTGGGNEKLFF. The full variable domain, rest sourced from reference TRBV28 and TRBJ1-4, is DVKVTQSSRYLVKRTGEKVFLECVQDMDHENMFWYRQDPGLGLRLIYFSYDVKMKEKGDIPEGYSVSREKKERFSLILESASTNQTSMYLCASRRTGGGNEKLFFGSGTQLSVL.